This T cell receptor (beta chain) came from a study of identical twins listed by TCRdb under 2016. Broadly, across the study: To test whether fetal clonotypes persist, this study deep-sequenced TCR alpha and beta repertoires from monozygotic twins, from unrelated adults of various ages, and from cord blood. To rule out contamination, replicate twin experiments were performed at different times with different library preparation protocols. On the study overall, not on this receptor specifically: Fewer insertions were carried by abundant cord blood beta clonotypes, a similar but weaker trend appeared in young adult naive repertoires, and no such trend appeared in memory repertoires. Because the same donors could not be followed over many years, the conclusions depended on cross-sectional statistical analysis. Invariant T cells such as MAIT and iNKT could partly confound zero-insertion analyses, although diverse VJ usage argued against such confounding for most clonotypes. Excess twin sharing in beta out-of-frame sequences was weaker because fewer shared sequences lowered the signal-to-noise ratio. Compared with coincidental sharing between unrelated individuals, an excess of low generation-probability sequences was observed among out-of-frame TCR alpha sequences shared between twins. In monozygotic twins, recombination models systematically underestimated out-of-frame TCR alpha sharing, but the models matched the sharing seen between unrelated individuals.

Libraries came from 5' RACE. The instrument was an Illumina HiSeq 2000. Template switching added a universal primer binding site, and the final cDNA carried a unique molecular identifier that allowed TCR cDNA molecules to be counted accurately. First-strand cDNA for TCR alpha and beta chains was synthesized from specific primers in the conserved constant-segment region. Each cDNA library was double barcoded, with a SMART-Mk sample barcode plus Illumina barcodes, to control for contamination. TruSeq adapter sequences and Illumina sample barcodes were added in two successive PCR steps. The Illumina HiSeq platform was used with custom primers to sequence TCR alpha and beta cDNA libraries. The paper's data handling went like this. MiGEC was used to process raw reads and extract unique molecular identifiers, and MiXCR was used to find CDR3 positions. Recombination models were inferred per individual with the repgenHMM and IGoR tools using an EM algorithm. Shared clonotypes were analyzed with the tcR package in R, and sharing was normalized by the product of cloneset sizes. To study raw recombination without the effects of thymic and clonal selection, out-of-frame nonproductive sequences were analyzed. The public reads were run again by TCRdb, first through fastp at Q25 and then through MiXCR, and only productive beta chains were kept. Identical CDR3 protein sequences are pooled into one entry, listed with their most common genes and DNA. The V and J calls and clone size are TCRdb's, not the authors'. This sample holds around 250,000 distinct CDR3 sequences; over 5.5% were observed only once. The ten largest clones take up 14% to 15% of the sample.

Concerning this clonotype: Its antigen is still unknown. No much larger clone exists at a distance of one base, and base qualities are not known.

V gives up 1 base and J gives up 8 bases, and the segment between their germline ends measures 12 bases. From the cysteine up to the phenylalanine, the CDR3 has a length of 14 residues. CDR3 DNA is the only sequence kept; it has 42 bases, read in frame from the first base. CDR1 SGHVS and CDR2 FQNEAQ were looked up in the germline V gene. Every donor was a healthy Caucasian. The twin cohort comprised three pairs of female monozygotic twins, all aged roughly 18 to 30 years. Positive isolation kits from Invitrogen were used to isolate the CD4+ and CD8+ T cell populations. This sample was shared with a second study, whose subject was T cells expressing NK-cell markers. The second publication reports: TCR beta-chain repertoires were profiled in sorted CD3+CD56+NKG2C+, CD3+CD56+NKG2C- and CD3+CD56-NKG2C+ T-cell subsets from several donors. Among the eight sequenced donors, only one was HCMV-seronegative, while the other seven were HCMV-seropositive. In several experiments an anti-gammadeltaTCR antibody was added to restrict sorting to alphabetaTCR-expressing T cells. In over 5 donors, the dominant CD3+CD56+NKG2C+ clonotypes were among the top 10 CD8+ clonotypes and accounted for about 1.0-7.5% of CD8+ T cells. Those dominant clonotypes were again the most abundant among CD3+CD56-NKG2C+ cells in a handful of donors, at roughly 25-60.1%. Whether the expanded NKG2C-expressing T cell clones were specific for HCMV antigens remained unclear. The eight sequenced donors were randomly selected healthy volunteers, three men and five women. A commercial ELISA kit detecting HCMV-specific IgG in serum was used to determine HCMV serostatus. Reads were demultiplexed and grouped by UMI with MIGEC, and clonotypes were assembled and quantified with MiTCR. To exclude erroneous sequences, any TCR cDNA sequence not supported by at least two reads was discarded. The tcR package was used for downstream repertoire analysis, with clonotypes matched between fractions based on CDR3 nucleotide sequence plus V segment. VDJmatch was used to annotate antigen specificity against VDJdb, with one amino acid substitution allowed in CDR3.

The sequence came from a woman between 18 and 30 years old in good health. Here the chain combines TRBV7-8 and TRBJ2-1; the D gene is perhaps TRBD2, from 7 matching bases. The source material was CD8+ T cells sorted from blood. The CDR3 in this case is CASSLDRGRDEQFF. The sequenced DNA is TGTGCCAGCAGCTTAGATAGGGGGAGGGATGAGCAGTTCTTC. The CDR3 plus the reference TRBV7-8 and TRBJ2-1 genes for the other parts give the full variable domain: GAGVSQSPRYKVAKRGQDVALRCDPISGHVSLFWYQQALGQGPEFLTYFQNEAQLDKSGLPSDRFFAERPEGSVSTLKIQRTQQEDSAVYLCASSLDRGRDEQFFGPGTRLTVL.